A selection of T cell receptor beta chains follows, all from one sample in a study of CXCR3-negative and CXCR3-positive naive CD8 T cells. TCRdb re-called the 5' RACE reads; every CDR3 protein appears as one record, without DNA. Its listing shows roughly 93,000 distinct CDR3 sequences. Sequencing input: naive CXCR3+ CD8+ T cells from blood. These receptors originate from a human donor in good health. Some clones in this sample may be carry-over from other donors' samples. The CDR3 runs from the conserved cysteine through the conserved F or W.

TRBV4-3,TRBJ1-5,CASSQDGTSNQPQHF
TRBV11-2,TRBJ2-2,CASSADRRGELFF
TRBV27,TRBJ2-6,CATLGRHSGANVLTF
TRBV7-6,TRBJ2-3,CASSLGEGSTDTQYF
TRBV5-1,TRBJ2-7,CASSTSGLYEQYF
TRBV6-6,TRBJ1-5,CASATYSNQPQHF
TRBV7-9,TRBJ1-2,CASSSPGLAYGYTF
TRBV5-6,TRBJ1-2,CASSLDRQGVYGYTF
TRBV19,TRBJ2-1,CASSPGTGSGNEQFF
TRBV29-1,TRBJ2-5,CSVESQLTQYF
TRBV28,TRBJ1-6,CASSPPLGGRSPLHF
TRBV7-2,TRBJ1-1,CASSQGLTGNTEAFF
TRBV7-9,TRBJ1-2,CASSLPLGPTSVGYTF
TRBV20-1,TRBJ2-3,CSARTQALTDTQYF
TRBV20-1,TRBJ2-7,CSARDPATYEQYF
TRBV25-1,TRBJ2-7,CASSEEHLSYEQYF
TRBV7-9,TRBJ2-3,CASSSVERGYSIRTSTDTQYF
TRBV29-1,TRBJ1-1,CSVPGGLVTEAFF
TRBV6-1,TRBJ1-6,CASSEALYRVNSPLHF
TRBV7-9,TRBJ2-7,CASTPPTSSYEQYF
TRBV7-9,TRBJ1-6,CASSLVSGQGYSPLHF
TRBV12-3/TRBV12-4,TRBJ2-7,CASSQERGGDYEQYF
TRBV7-3,TRBJ2-1,CASSLGFGTGGNEQFF
TRBV10-2,TRBJ2-7,CASSESGEQYF
TRBV29-1,TRBJ2-7,CSVEETSRGGFYEQYF
TRBV2,TRBJ1-4,CASELTRLLRGATNEKLFF
TRBV20-1,TRBJ2-7,CSARDLVSTYEQYF
TRBV12-3/TRBV12-4,TRBJ2-5,CASSLIWGETQYF
TRBV19,TRBJ2-1,CASSSTTGTGAYNEQFF
TRBV6-2/TRBV6-3,TRBJ1-2,CASSYGTNYGYTF
TRBV20-1,TRBJ2-1,CSAGLAEYNEQFF
TRBV28,TRBJ2-5,CASATPSGWETQYF
TRBV7-9,TRBJ2-1,CASSSQDRAGDGDEQFF
TRBV3-1,TRBJ2-1,CASSSPVTAYNEQFF
TRBV20-1,TRBJ2-3,CSAREDRTQYF
TRBV7-6,TRBJ1-5,CASSLGDFQPQHF
TRBV6-2/TRBV6-3,TRBJ1-1,CASSFSGYGSEAFF
TRBV13,TRBJ2-1,CASSPQLSSYNEQFF
TRBV13,TRBJ2-7,CASTLVGTGGEQYF
TRBV29-1,TRBJ1-3,CSVERTGDGNTIYF
TRBV7-9,TRBJ2-4,CASSPFEGLAKNIQYF
TRBV2,TRBJ2-7,CASSDTADWDRPSYEQYF
TRBV6-4,TRBJ2-7,CASRAREGGHEQYF
TRBV3-1,TRBJ2-7,CASSQDAGEDYEQYF
TRBV4-3,TRBJ2-2,CASSHDDPNTGELFF
TRBV27,TRBJ1-1,CASSLGPGTEAFF
TRBV12-3/TRBV12-4,TRBJ1-5,CASSPRPSNQPQHF
TRBV6-6,TRBJ1-2,CASSYRGESALTYGYTF